The 16 T cell receptor beta chains reported below all come from one sample, sequenced in a study of blood T cells in healthy people across ages. A J-beta primer mix and a sample-barcoded 5' primer were used in a second PCR of about 7 to 12 cycles. One entry per CDR3 protein results from TCRdb running MiXCR on the 5' RACE reads. The profile covers 800,000 to 950,000 distinct CDR3 sequences, with about 36% appearing a single time and approximately 13% taken by the ten largest. Material: blood. The receptors stem from a man between 18 and 29 years old in good health.

This sequence joins TRBV5-4 and TRBJ2-3; 10 bases map to TRBD2. The CDR3 is made up of 16 amino acids. Germline values: CDR1 SGHNT, CDR2 YYREEE (reference sequence). The V segment lost 4 bases and the J segment 6 bases; nucleotides outside the gene matches: 11. CDR3 region: CASSPRTSGRGDTQYF. The CDR3 coding sequence is TGTGCCAGCAGCCCCCGGACTAGCGGACGGGGTGATACGCAGTATTTT.

This clonotype appeared a few times. The V and J genes are TRBV2 and TRBJ2-5; TRBD1 agrees at 11 bases. Looked up from germline, CDR1 is SNHLY and CDR2 is FYNNEI. CDR3 length equals 17 residues. Germline trimming cut 6 bases from V and 5 bases from J; bases unmatched to any gene: 14. Written as DNA, the CDR3 is TGTGCCAGCAGAGGACGGACAGGGGGCCTATCGGGGGAGACCCAGTACTTC. Residues: CASRGRTGGLSGETQYF. Complete variable domain (other parts from reference TRBV2 and TRBJ2-5): EPEVTQTPSHQVTQMGQEVILRCVPISNHLYFYWYRQILGQKVEFLVSFYNNEISEKSEIFDDQFSVERPDGSNFTLKIRSTKLEDSAMYFCASRGRTGGLSGETQYFGPGTRLLVL.

Note on this clonotype: A read error may account for a junction end that differs from germline. The chain links TRBV14 to TRBJ2-5; 8 positions agree with TRBD1. This CDR3 contains 15 residues. Germline values: CDR1 SGHDN, CDR2 FVKESK. CDR3 amino acids: CAGSHRTGGRETQYF. DNA for the CDR3: TGTGCCGGCAGCCATAGAACAGGGGGTCGGGAGACCCAGTACTTC. The full variable domain, rest sourced from reference TRBV14 and TRBJ2-5, is EAGVTQFPSHSVIEKGQTVTLRCDPISGHDNLYWYRRVMGKEIKFLLHFVKESKQDESGMPNNRFLAERTGGTYSTLKVQPAELEDSGVYFCAGSHRTGGRETQYFGPGTRLLVL.

The chain has TRBV10-3 and TRBJ2-5, with D possibly TRBD1 on 5 matching bases. V lost 0 bases to trimming and J lost 5 bases, with 16 bases between them. Germline lookup yields CDR1 ENHRY and CDR2 SYGVKD. The CDR3 consists of 16 residues. CDR3 sequence reads: CAISESFQGVPETQYF. The DNA of the CDR3 is TGTGCCATCAGTGAGTCTTTTCAAGGGGTGCCGGAGACCCAGTACTTC.

The chain recombines TRBV25-1 with TRBJ2-1; D remains unclear. Trimming shortened V by 1 base and J by 0 bases, and 7 bases separated the two germline ends. Germline V lookup: CDR1 MGHDK, CDR2 SYGVNS. There are 15 residues in the CDR3. CDR3 coding DNA: TGTGCCAGCAGTGAATTAGAGAGCTCCTACAATGAGCAGTTCTTC. Its translation is CASSELESSYNEQFF.

This clonotype was detected ten times or more. The chain carries TRBV4-1 and TRBJ1-4; D uncertain. From germline, CDR1 is MGHRA and CDR2 YSYEKL. There are 12 residues in the CDR3. V was cut by 0 bases and J by 8 bases, with 4 bases left in between. The CDR3 sequence: CASSQEGEKLFF. DNA of the CDR3: TGCGCCAGCAGCCAAGAAGGAGAAAAACTGTTTTTT.

The chain is built from TRBV7-3 and TRBJ2-3; D possibly corresponds to TRBD1 (6 bases). V shed 2 bases and J shed 4 bases, with 25 bases lying between them. This CDR3 spans 19 amino acids. Germline V gene data show CDR1 as SGHTA and CDR2 as FQGTGA. The CDR3 DNA is TGTGCCAGCAGCTTAGTCCCCGGCCAGGGGACAAGGCACGCAGATACGCAGTATTTT. This encodes CASSLVPGQGTRHADTQYF.

The sample holds a few counts of this clonotype. The genes are TRBV5-1 and TRBJ2-6; no clear D gene. The CDR3 is 16 residues long. Germline CDR1 SGHRS, CDR2 YFSETQ. Trimming shortened V by 4 bases and J by 2 bases, and 13 bases separated the two germline ends. CDR3 sequence: CASSLITDPGANVLTF. The CDR3 nucleotides are TGCGCCAGCAGCCTGATTACAGATCCTGGGGCCAACGTCCTGACTTTC. The whole variable domain, remainder taken from reference TRBV5-1 and TRBJ2-6, is KAGVTQTPRYLIKTRGQQVTLSCSPISGHRSVSWYQQTPGQGLQFLFEYFSETQRNKGNFPGRFSGRQFSNSRSEMNVSTLELGDSALYLCASSLITDPGANVLTFGAGSRLTVL.

This rearrangement joins TRBV14 to TRBJ1-3, with D perhaps matching TRBD1 (5 bases). Germline CDR1 and CDR2: SGHDN and FVKESK. The CDR3 contains 15 residues. Trimming shortened V by 3 bases and J by 1 base, and 10 bases separated the two germline ends. Written as DNA, the CDR3 is TGTGCCAGCAGCCACAGGGACCTTTCTGGAAACACCATATATTTT. Protein: CASSHRDLSGNTIYF. Variable domain in full (rest from reference TRBV14 and TRBJ1-3): EAGVTQFPSHSVIEKGQTVTLRCDPISGHDNLYWYRRVMGKEIKFLLHFVKESKQDESGMPNNRFLAERTGGTYSTLKVQPAELEDSGVYFCASSHRDLSGNTIYFGEGSWLTVV.

The genes are TRBV20-1 and TRBJ1-4, with D unresolved. In germline, CDR1 is DFQATT, CDR2 SNEGSKA (reference sequence). Between the trimmed V and J ends, which lost 3 bases and 5 bases, there was a span of 16 bases. The CDR3 sequence is 15 residues long. The CDR3: CSASPTVFGNEKLFF. DNA of the CDR3: TGCAGTGCTAGCCCTACAGTATTCGGGAATGAAAAACTGTTTTTT.

This clonotype showed up just a few times. This chain connects TRBV12-3 or TRBV12-4 to TRBJ1-2; D is undetermined. V was cut by 1 base and J by 2 bases, with 14 bases left in between. The CDR3 contains 16 residues. CDR3 protein: CASSLDASGGNYGYTF. The CDR3 bases are TGTGCCAGCAGTTTAGACGCGAGCGGTGGGAACTATGGCTACACCTTC.

This sequence joins TRBV5-6 and TRBJ2-5, with 9 bases identical to TRBD1. This CDR3 spans 18 amino acids. With 5 bases clipped from V and 1 base from J, the junction kept 15 bases outside the gene matches. Germline CDR1 and CDR2: SGHDT and YYEEEE. The DNA for the CDR3 is TGTGCCAGCAGTTCAGGACAGGGGAGCGGGGTAATCCAAGAGACCCAGTACTTC. Encoded protein: CASSSGQGSGVIQETQYF.

V gene TRBV11-2 combines with J gene TRBJ2-3, with D perhaps TRBD2 (5 bases). Trimming cost V 10 bases and J 6 bases, with 17 bases left between them. Germline V gene data show CDR1 as SGHAT and CDR2 as FQNNGV. The CDR3 has 13 amino acids. The CDR3 DNA follows: TGTGCCAACAGTGGACTCGGCGGGGATACGCAGTATTTT. This sequence encodes CANSGLGGDTQYF.

The table lists this clonotype with a few counts. This rearrangement joins TRBV4-1 to TRBJ1-1; possible D gene TRBD1, 5 bases. Germline CDR1 is MGHRA and CDR2 is YSYEKL. The CDR3 contains 11 residues. V was clipped by 4 bases and J by 11 bases, with 11 bases between them. The CDR3 DNA reads as TGCGCCAGCAGCCCCGGGACGGGGGCTTTCTTT. Its protein is CASSPGTGAFF.

In DNA, the CDR3 is TGCAGTGCCCTGGGGAGACCCCAGCATATTAATGAAAAACTGTTTTTT. It encodes CSALGRPQHINEKLFF. The J gene is TRBJ1-4, the V gene TRBV20-1; no reliable D call. The CDR3 totals 16 residues. V lost 6 bases, J lost 4 bases, and 21 bases lay in between. CDR1 and CDR2 from the germline V gene are DFQATT and SNEGSKA (reference sequence).

Regarding this clonotype: Germline is not matched at one junction end, which may reflect a read error. V usage is TRBV28 and J usage is TRBJ2-1; 12 bases align to TRBD2. In germline, CDR1 is MDHEN, CDR2 SYDVKM. CDR3 length equals 16 residues. The CDR3 protein is CARSLIGLAGHNEQFF. The CDR3 nucleotides are TGTGCCCGCAGCTTAATTGGACTAGCGGGGCACAATGAGCAGTTCTTC.